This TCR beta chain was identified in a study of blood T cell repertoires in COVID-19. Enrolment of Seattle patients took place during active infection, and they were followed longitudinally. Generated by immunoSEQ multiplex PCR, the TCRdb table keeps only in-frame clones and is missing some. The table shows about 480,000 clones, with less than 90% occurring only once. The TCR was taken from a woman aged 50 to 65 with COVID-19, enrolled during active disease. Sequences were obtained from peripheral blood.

The CDR3 region is CASSRTSGVGDTQYF. The CDR3 DNA sequence: TGTGCCAGCAGTCGGACTAGCGGGGTGGGAGATACGCAGTATTTT. This rearrangement joins TRBV6-5 to TRBJ2-3; 12 bases align to TRBD2. In germline, CDR1 is MNHEY, CDR2 SVGAGI. This CDR3 spans 15 amino acids. J was trimmed by 5 bases and V by 5 bases; bases with no gene match: 5.